The 18 T cell receptor beta chains below all came from one sample that was sequenced in a study of T cell clonality in common variable immunodeficiency (dated by TCRdb to 2015 to 2017). Library construction relied on the immunoSEQ multiplex PCR assay. Held by TCRdb, this immuneACCESS table contains in-frame sequences only and omits some clones. Under half of the omission traces to an unresolved V gene where checked; the cause of the rest is unknown. Listed for this sample are around 57,000 clones, none observed only a single time. In total, the top ten clones hold more than 3% of the sample. The specimen sequenced was peripheral blood mononuclear cells. Every receptor here comes from a person aged 18-69 years in good health.

This clone showed up many times. The read stops 3 residues short of the end of the CDR3; the missing end is completed from the germline J gene. The V gene is TRBV11-2, the J gene TRBJ2-5, with TRBD1 matching over 9 bases. This CDR3 has 15 amino acids. Per germline, CDR1 SGHAT and CDR2 FQNNGV. Unmatched junction bases numbered 9, after V lost 5 bases and J lost 5 bases. CDR3 bases read: TGTGCCAGCAGCCTCGGACAGGGGAGGTGGGAGACC. This encodes CASSLGQGRWET. From start to end, the CDR3 is CASSLGQGRWETQYF.

This clone was found many times. The CDR3 bases that were read are TGTGCCAGCAGCCTTCTAGCGGGAGGAACG. Its protein product is CASSLLAGGT. The complete CDR3 sequence is CASSLLAGGTQYF. This chain joins TRBV11-2 and TRBJ2-3, with TRBD2 matching 11 bases. The read falls 3 residues short of the CDR3 end, and the missing part is taken from the germline J gene. The CDR3 is 13 amino acids. The germline V gene encodes CDR1 SGHAT and CDR2 FQNNGV.

This clone was seen at least ten times. Read sequence stops 3 residues before the CDR3 end, and the germline J gene provides the missing end. V gene TRBV5-1 combines with J gene TRBJ1-5; D is uncertain. V gave up 0 bases and J gave up 4 bases, with 5 bases separating them. CDR3 length equals 13 residues. Germline V gene sequence: CDR1 SGHRS, CDR2 YFSETQ. The CDR3 sequence is CASSLGPNQPQHF. The covered CDR3 bases are TGCGCCAGCAGCTTGGGGCCAAATCAGCCC.

This clone was observed many times. The read stops 3 residues short of the end of the CDR3; the missing end is completed from the germline J gene. The genes are TRBV29-1 and TRBJ2-3; a possible D gene is TRBD1 (6 bases). V lost 7 bases, J lost 1 base, and 12 bases lay in between. CDR1 is SQVTM and CDR2 is ANQGSEA in the germline V gene. This CDR3 spans 13 amino acids. The CDR3 reads CSGNEGGTDTQYF. The DNA read from the CDR3 is TGCAGCGGCAATGAGGGGGGCACAGATACG.

This clone was recorded many times. The read terminates 3 residues before the CDR3 end, so the remaining end is supplied by the germline J gene. The chain has TRBV30 and TRBJ1-1; TRBD1 matches 7 bases. The CDR3 loop spans 12 amino acids. Germline V gene lookup returns CDR1 GTSNPN and CDR2 SVGIG (reference sequence). CDR3 DNA, as far as it was read: TGTGCCTGGAGTACAGGGGCTCCCGGA. It encodes CAWSTGAPG. From start to end, the CDR3 is CAWSTGAPGAFF. Full variable domain (rest looked up from reference TRBV30 and TRBJ1-1): SQTIHQWPATLVQPVGSPLSLECTVEGTSNPNLYWYRQAAGRGLQLLFYSVGIGQISSEVPQNLSASRPQDRQFILSSKKLLLSDSGFYLCAWSTGAPGAFFGQGTRLTVV.

Turning to this clone: A much more abundant neighbour one base away suggests this may be a read error. The read ends 3 residues before the CDR3 terminus; that terminus is restored from the germline J gene. Other DNA sequences in this specimen translate into the identical CDR3. The chain uses TRBV6-1 and TRBJ1-3; D is undetermined. This CDR3 has 16 residues. The germline V gene encodes CDR1 MNHNS and CDR2 SASEGT. CDR3 protein: CASSAVDQRSGNTIYF. The CDR3 bases that were read are TGTGCCAGCAGTGCAGTTGATCAGCGCTCTGGAAACACA.

This clone was recorded a few times. The read gets to within 3 residues of the CDR3 end, and the germline J gene fills in the rest. The chain links TRBV19 to TRBJ2-3, with a possible D match to TRBD1 (5 bases). Per the germline V gene, CDR1 is LNHDA and CDR2 is SQIVND (reference sequence). The CDR3 sequence is 13 residues long. CDR3 protein: CASSQQEYQPQYF. The CDR3 bases that were read are TGTGCCAGTAGCCAACAGGAATATCAGCCG.

This clone showed up many times. The CDR3 end is not reached by the read, which stops 3 residues before it; the germline J gene fills it in. The V gene is TRBV20-1, the J gene TRBJ1-2; maybe TRBD1 (6 bases). The CDR3 is made up of 14 amino acids. Between the trimmed V and J ends, which lost 3 bases and 7 bases, there was a span of 18 bases. Germline V gives CDR1 DFQATT, CDR2 SNEGSKA (reference sequence). Partial CDR3 DNA: TGCAGTGCTAGGGGGGACAACGCTTATACTGGC. Translating gives CSARGDNAYTG. The entire CDR3 reads CSARGDNAYTGYTF.

Many counts were recorded for this clone. The read ends 3 residues early relative to the CDR3; the germline J gene fills the gap. The chain recombines TRBV7-8 with TRBJ2-5, with D tentatively TRBD1 (6 bases). CDR1 and CDR2 (germline): SGHVS, FQNEAQ. Trimming left V 1 base short and J 4 bases short, with 10 bases between. The CDR3 has 14 amino acids. The sequenced CDR3 bases are TGTGCCAGCAGCTTAGTCGTAGGGGGAGAGACC. It specifies CASSLVVGGET. From start to end, the CDR3 is CASSLVVGGETQYF.

This clone was seen repeatedly, ten times or more. The CDR3 is cut off 3 residues early in the read; its end comes from the germline J gene. The identical CDR3 is also encoded by other nucleotide sequences in the sample. V and J are TRBV5-1 and TRBJ2-3, with TRBD2 identical over 9 bases. The length of the CDR3 is 16 residues. V was pared by 2 bases and J by 4 bases, with 8 bases of the junction left unmatched. From germline, CDR1 is SGHRS and CDR2 YFSETQ. CDR3 DNA, as far as it was read: TGCGCCAGCAGCTTTGCTGCGGGGGGGTATCCAGATACG. Residues: CASSFAAGGYPDT. The entire CDR3 is CASSFAAGGYPDTQYF.

The sample holds many counts of this clone. From the germline J gene comes the end of the CDR3, since the read stops 3 residues before it. The genes are TRBV10-3 and TRBJ2-3, with 7 bases identical to TRBD2. CDR1 is ENHRY and CDR2 is SYGVKD in the germline V gene. The CDR3 extends over 17 amino acids. The trim removed 3 bases at V and 4 bases at J, leaving 13 bases unmatched. CDR3 loop: CAISDFVSGGSPDTQYF. CDR3 DNA, as far as it was read: TGTGCCATCAGTGACTTCGTGAGTGGCGGGAGCCCAGATACG.

This clone was seen a few times. The read finishes 3 residues shy of the CDR3 end, and the germline J gene is used to complete it. J is TRBJ1-2 and V is TRBV19; D gene unclear. Germline-derived CDR1 and CDR2 are LNHDA and SQIVND (reference sequence). With 3 bases removed from V and 4 bases from J, the gap between germline ends came to 15 bases. This CDR3 comprises 15 residues. Partial CDR3 DNA: TGTGCCAGTAGTATCCTCCTCCAGGAAACCTATGGC. It is translated as CASSILLQETYG. The entire CDR3 reads CASSILLQETYGYTF. The full variable domain, its missing parts supplied by reference TRBV19 and TRBJ1-2, is DGGITQSPKYLFRKEGQNVTLSCEQNLNHDAMYWYRQDPGQGLRLIYYSQIVNDFQKGDIAEGYSVSREKKESFPLTVTSAQKNPTAFYLCASSILLQETYGYTFGSGTRLTVV.

The sample holds many counts of this clone. The read comes to an end 3 residues before the CDR3 does, leaving the germline J gene to fill in the end. The chain links TRBV20-1 to TRBJ1-3; tentative D call: TRBD1 (5 bases). Germline V gene lookup returns CDR1 DFQATT and CDR2 SNEGSKA (reference sequence). V lost 7 bases, J lost 2 bases, and 15 bases lay in between. This CDR3 comprises 14 residues. The DNA read from the CDR3 is TGCAGTGGGGTCGGGGGAAGGACTGGAAACACC. This codes for CSGVGGRTGNT. The CDR3 in full is CSGVGGRTGNTIYF.

This clone was seen ten or more times. The CDR3 end lies 3 residues beyond the end of the read and is filled in from the germline J gene. V gene TRBV29-1 combines with J gene TRBJ2-1; the D gene is possibly TRBD2 (5 bases). The CDR3 totals 16 residues. In germline, CDR1 is SQVTM, CDR2 ANQGSEA. Trimming cost V 0 bases and J 1 base, with 13 bases left between them. CDR3 amino acids: CSVEDEGESSYNEQFF. Incomplete CDR3 DNA: TGCAGCGTTGAAGATGAGGGTGAGAGTTCCTACAATGAG.

This clone appeared many times. Sequence at one end of the junction differs from germline and may be a read error. The read terminates 3 residues ahead of where the CDR3 ends, so the germline J gene completes it. The gene calls are TRBV5-1 and TRBJ1-4, with D possibly matching TRBD1 (5 bases). From germline, CDR1 is SGHRS and CDR2 YFSETQ. CDR3 size: 16 residues. CDR3 DNA (partial): TGCGCCAGCAACTTGGGATGGATAGACCAGGGTGAAAAA. Protein sequence: CASNLGWIDQGEK. In full, the CDR3 reads CASNLGWIDQGEKLFF.

This clone was seen repeatedly, ten times or more. The read terminates 3 residues before the CDR3 end, so the remaining end is supplied by the germline J gene. The rearrangement joins TRBV30 to TRBJ1-5; D not certain. CDR1 and CDR2 from the germline V gene are GTSNPN and SVGIG (reference sequence). CDR3 length: 13 residues. V dropped 0 bases and J dropped 4 bases, with 7 bases sitting between them. The part of the CDR3 DNA that was read is TGTGCCTGGAGTGTACAAGAGAATCAGCCC. It codes for CAWSVQENQP. The whole CDR3 protein reads CAWSVQENQPQHF. The full variable domain, with the rest looked up from reference TRBV30 and TRBJ1-5, is SQTIHQWPATLVQPVGSPLSLECTVEGTSNPNLYWYRQAAGRGLQLLFYSVGIGQISSEVPQNLSASRPQDRQFILSSKKLLLSDSGFYLCAWSVQENQPQHFGDGTRLSIL.

At least ten counts were recorded for this clone. The read ends 3 residues shy of where the CDR3 ends; the end is completed using the germline J gene. V gene TRBV20-1 combines with J gene TRBJ2-2; 7 bases match TRBD2. The V gene's germline CDR1 is DFQATT and CDR2 SNEGSKA (reference sequence). This CDR3 region has 15 residues. Trimming took 3 bases from V and 2 from J; bases not matched to a gene: 6. The CDR3 bases that were read are TGCAGTGCTAGGTCGGCTAGCGGAAACACCGGGGAG. Translated, it gives CSARSASGNTGE. The full CDR3 is CSARSASGNTGELFF.

This clone was seen many times. The CDR3 end falls 3 residues outside the read, so it is completed with the germline J gene. The chain has TRBV5-6 and TRBJ1-3, with D hard to call. V lost 3 bases, J lost 8 bases, and 12 bases lay in between. Germline V gene lookup returns CDR1 SGHDT and CDR2 YYEEEE. This CDR3 has 13 residues. The CDR3 loop is CASSSTPGDTIYF. CDR3 bases read: TGTGCCAGCAGCTCGACACCCGGGGACACC.